The entry below gives a single TCR beta chain sequence along with its context. Relative to the germline gene, one junction end is altered; a read error may explain this. These data come from a study of T cells after somatic rescue of genetic block. The protocol was immunoSEQ multiplex PCR, while the TCRdb copy is restricted to in-frame clones and leaves out a portion. The sample consists of about 67,000 clones, around 90% of them appearing once. This CDR3 is 16 amino acids long. CDR1 and CDR2 from the germline V gene are SSHAT and FNYEAQ (reference sequence). The receptor comes from a man in his forties or fifties. This rearrangement joins TRBV7-7 to TRBJ2-3, with TRBD2 identical over 13 bases. The sequenced sample consisted of peripheral blood mononuclear cells (PBMCs). CDR3: CASSQGLAGARDTQYF. The DNA for the CDR3 is TGTGCTAGCAGCCAAGGACTAGCGGGGGCGCGAGATACGCAGTATTTT.